Listed below are T cell receptor beta chains from one sample, sequenced in a study of blood T cell repertoires in COVID-19. Repertoires were generated with immunoSEQ multiplex PCR, while TCRdb's copy carries only in-frame clones and drops some. Of about 260,000 clones listed, around 89% were seen once; the top ten hold over 0.85%. The source material was PBMCs or T cells enriched from blood (not recorded which). The origin of the receptors is a man in his fifties or sixties who had been exposed to COVID-19. Both conserved end residues are part of each CDR3. Fields, in order: J gene, D gene, V gene, clone size, CDR3 DNA, CDR3 protein. A D gene is named only where the DNA matches it firmly. Size tells how often a clone was seen (once, few, many) or the class of an expanded clone, and some rows leave it out.

TRBJ2-7 TRBD1 TRBV7-3 - TGTGCCAGCAGTATGACAGGGAGCTCCTACGAGCAGTACTTC CASSMTGSSYEQYF
TRBJ2-1 TRBD1 TRBV9 - TGTGCCAGCAGCGCCGGGACAGGGTATTTTGAGCAGTTCTTC CASSAGTGYFEQFF
TRBJ1-6 - TRBV18 - TGTGCCAGCTCACCCATAGACAGGAGTTATTCACCCCTCCACTTT CASSPIDRSYSPLHF
TRBJ2-1 TRBD2 TRBV27 - TGTGCCAGCAGTTTCGGGACTAGGGAGCAGTTCTTC CASSFGTREQFF
TRBJ2-1 - TRBV21-1 - TGTGCCAGCAGCAAAAAGGCCCTTGGGACTAGCGGGACTACCTACAATGAGCAGTTCTTC CASSKKALGTSGTTYNEQFF
TRBJ2-2 - TRBV18 once TGTGCCAGCTCACCAAGACAGCCCAACACCGGGGAGCTGTTTTTT CASSPRQPNTGELFF
TRBJ1-5 - TRBV2 - TGTGCCAGCTCAGGGAATCAGCCCCAGCATTTT CASSGNQPQHF
TRBJ1-2 - TRBV5-5 - TGTGCCAGCAGCATATCAGGATTCTCTGGCTACACCTTC CASSISGFSGYTF
TRBJ1-5 - TRBV20-1 - TGCAGTGCTAGCGTGGGCCAGCCCCAGCATTTT CSASVGQPQHF
TRBJ2-2 - TRBV5-1 few TGCGCCAGCAGCTTGACGGGGGTGAACACCGGGGAGCTGTTTTTT CASSLTGVNTGELFF